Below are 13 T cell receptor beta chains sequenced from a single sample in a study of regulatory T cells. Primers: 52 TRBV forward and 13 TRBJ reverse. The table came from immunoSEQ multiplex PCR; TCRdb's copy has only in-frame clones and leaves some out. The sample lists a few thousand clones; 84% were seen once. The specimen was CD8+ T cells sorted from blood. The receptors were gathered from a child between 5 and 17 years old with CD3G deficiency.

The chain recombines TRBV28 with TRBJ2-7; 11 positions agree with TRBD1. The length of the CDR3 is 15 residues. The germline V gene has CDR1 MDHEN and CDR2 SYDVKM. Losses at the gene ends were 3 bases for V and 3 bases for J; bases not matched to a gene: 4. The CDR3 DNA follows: TGTGCCAGCAGTTTGCGTGGGACAGGGGGCTACGAGCAGTACTTC. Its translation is CASSLRGTGGYEQYF. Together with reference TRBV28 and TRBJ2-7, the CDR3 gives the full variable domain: DVKVTQSSRYLVKRTGEKVFLECVQDMDHENMFWYRQDPGLGLRLIYFSYDVKMKEKGDIPEGYSVSREKKERFSLILESASTNQTSMYLCASSLRGTGGYEQYFGPGTRLTVT.

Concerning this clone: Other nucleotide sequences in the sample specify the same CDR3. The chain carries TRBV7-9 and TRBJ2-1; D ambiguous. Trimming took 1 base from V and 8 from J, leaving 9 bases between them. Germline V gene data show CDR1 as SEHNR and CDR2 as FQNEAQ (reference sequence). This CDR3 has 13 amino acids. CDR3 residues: CASSLGRGDEQFF. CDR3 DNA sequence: TGTGCCAGCAGCTTAGGTCGCGGCGATGAGCAGTTCTTC.

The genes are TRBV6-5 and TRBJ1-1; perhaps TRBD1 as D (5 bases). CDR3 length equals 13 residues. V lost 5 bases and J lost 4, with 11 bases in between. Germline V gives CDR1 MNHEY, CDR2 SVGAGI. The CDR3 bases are TGTGCCAGCAGTGTTTCAGGGACCACTGAAGCTTTCTTT. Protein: CASSVSGTTEAFF.

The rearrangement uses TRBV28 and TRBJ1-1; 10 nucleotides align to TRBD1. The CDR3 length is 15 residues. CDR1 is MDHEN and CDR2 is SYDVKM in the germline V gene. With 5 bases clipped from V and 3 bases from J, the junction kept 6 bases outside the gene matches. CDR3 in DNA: TGTGCCAGCAGTCCTCACGGACAGGGGGACACTGAAGCTTTCTTT. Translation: CASSPHGQGDTEAFF.

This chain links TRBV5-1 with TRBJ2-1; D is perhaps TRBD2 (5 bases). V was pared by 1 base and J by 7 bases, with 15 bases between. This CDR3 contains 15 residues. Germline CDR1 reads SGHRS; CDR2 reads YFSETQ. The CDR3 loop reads CASSLNRGFNNEQFF. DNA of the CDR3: TGCGCCAGCAGCTTGAACCGGGGTTTTAATAATGAGCAGTTCTTC.

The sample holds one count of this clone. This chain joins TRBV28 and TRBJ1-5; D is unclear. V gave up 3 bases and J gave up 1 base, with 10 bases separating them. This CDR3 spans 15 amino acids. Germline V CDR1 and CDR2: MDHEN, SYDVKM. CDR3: CASSFMAGSNQPQHF. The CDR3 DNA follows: TGTGCCAGCAGTTTTATGGCCGGGAGCAATCAGCCCCAGCATTTT.

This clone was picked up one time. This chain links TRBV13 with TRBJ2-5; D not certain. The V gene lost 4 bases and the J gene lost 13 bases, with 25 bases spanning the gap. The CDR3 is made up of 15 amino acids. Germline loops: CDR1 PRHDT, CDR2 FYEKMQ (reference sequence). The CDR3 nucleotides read TGTGCCAGCAGCTCCTCTTCAGGCGTGGACCCGTCGCGGTACTTC. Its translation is CASSSSSGVDPSRYF.

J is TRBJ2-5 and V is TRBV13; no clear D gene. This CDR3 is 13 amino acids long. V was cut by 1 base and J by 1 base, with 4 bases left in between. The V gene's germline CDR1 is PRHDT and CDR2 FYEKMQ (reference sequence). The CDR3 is CASSLEGQETQYF. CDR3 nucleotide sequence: TGTGCCAGCAGCTTAGAGGGCCAAGAGACCCAGTACTTC.

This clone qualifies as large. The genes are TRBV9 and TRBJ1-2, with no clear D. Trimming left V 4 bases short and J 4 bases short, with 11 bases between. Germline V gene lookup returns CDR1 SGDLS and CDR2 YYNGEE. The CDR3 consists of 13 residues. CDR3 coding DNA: TGTGCCAGCAGCCCCGGACTGACCTATGGCTACACCTTC. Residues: CASSPGLTYGYTF.

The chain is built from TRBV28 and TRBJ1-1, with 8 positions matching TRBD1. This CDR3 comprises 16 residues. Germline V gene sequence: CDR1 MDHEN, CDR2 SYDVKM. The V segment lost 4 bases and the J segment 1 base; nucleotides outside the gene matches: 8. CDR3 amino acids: CASSSPQTGENTEAFF. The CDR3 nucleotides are TGTGCCAGCAGTTCCCCCCAGACAGGGGAGAACACTGAAGCTTTCTTT.

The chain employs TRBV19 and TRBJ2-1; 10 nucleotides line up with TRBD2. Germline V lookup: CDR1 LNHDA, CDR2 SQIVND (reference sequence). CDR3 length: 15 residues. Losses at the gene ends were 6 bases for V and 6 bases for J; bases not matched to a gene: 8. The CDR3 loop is CASSEAGGPVNEQFF. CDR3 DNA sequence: TGTGCCAGTAGCGAAGCGGGAGGGCCTGTCAATGAGCAGTTCTTC.

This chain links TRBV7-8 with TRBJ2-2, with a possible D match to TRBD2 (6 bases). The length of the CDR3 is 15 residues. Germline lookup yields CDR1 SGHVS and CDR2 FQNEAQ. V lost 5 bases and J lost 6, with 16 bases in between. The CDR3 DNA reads TGTGCCAGCAGCGCATCGGGAGATCGAGCCGGGGAGCTGTTTTTT. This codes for CASSASGDRAGELFF. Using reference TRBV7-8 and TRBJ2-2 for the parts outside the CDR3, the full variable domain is GAGVSQSPRYKVAKRGQDVALRCDPISGHVSLFWYQQALGQGPEFLTYFQNEAQLDKSGLPSDRFFAERPEGSVSTLKIQRTQQEDSAVYLCASSASGDRAGELFFGEGSRLTVL.

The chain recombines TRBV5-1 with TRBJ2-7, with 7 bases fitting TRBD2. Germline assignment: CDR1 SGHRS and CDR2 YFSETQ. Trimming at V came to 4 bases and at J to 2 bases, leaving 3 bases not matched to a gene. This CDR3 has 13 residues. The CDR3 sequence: CASSPSGTYEQYF. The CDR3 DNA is TGCGCCAGCAGCCCTAGCGGAACCTACGAGCAGTACTTC.